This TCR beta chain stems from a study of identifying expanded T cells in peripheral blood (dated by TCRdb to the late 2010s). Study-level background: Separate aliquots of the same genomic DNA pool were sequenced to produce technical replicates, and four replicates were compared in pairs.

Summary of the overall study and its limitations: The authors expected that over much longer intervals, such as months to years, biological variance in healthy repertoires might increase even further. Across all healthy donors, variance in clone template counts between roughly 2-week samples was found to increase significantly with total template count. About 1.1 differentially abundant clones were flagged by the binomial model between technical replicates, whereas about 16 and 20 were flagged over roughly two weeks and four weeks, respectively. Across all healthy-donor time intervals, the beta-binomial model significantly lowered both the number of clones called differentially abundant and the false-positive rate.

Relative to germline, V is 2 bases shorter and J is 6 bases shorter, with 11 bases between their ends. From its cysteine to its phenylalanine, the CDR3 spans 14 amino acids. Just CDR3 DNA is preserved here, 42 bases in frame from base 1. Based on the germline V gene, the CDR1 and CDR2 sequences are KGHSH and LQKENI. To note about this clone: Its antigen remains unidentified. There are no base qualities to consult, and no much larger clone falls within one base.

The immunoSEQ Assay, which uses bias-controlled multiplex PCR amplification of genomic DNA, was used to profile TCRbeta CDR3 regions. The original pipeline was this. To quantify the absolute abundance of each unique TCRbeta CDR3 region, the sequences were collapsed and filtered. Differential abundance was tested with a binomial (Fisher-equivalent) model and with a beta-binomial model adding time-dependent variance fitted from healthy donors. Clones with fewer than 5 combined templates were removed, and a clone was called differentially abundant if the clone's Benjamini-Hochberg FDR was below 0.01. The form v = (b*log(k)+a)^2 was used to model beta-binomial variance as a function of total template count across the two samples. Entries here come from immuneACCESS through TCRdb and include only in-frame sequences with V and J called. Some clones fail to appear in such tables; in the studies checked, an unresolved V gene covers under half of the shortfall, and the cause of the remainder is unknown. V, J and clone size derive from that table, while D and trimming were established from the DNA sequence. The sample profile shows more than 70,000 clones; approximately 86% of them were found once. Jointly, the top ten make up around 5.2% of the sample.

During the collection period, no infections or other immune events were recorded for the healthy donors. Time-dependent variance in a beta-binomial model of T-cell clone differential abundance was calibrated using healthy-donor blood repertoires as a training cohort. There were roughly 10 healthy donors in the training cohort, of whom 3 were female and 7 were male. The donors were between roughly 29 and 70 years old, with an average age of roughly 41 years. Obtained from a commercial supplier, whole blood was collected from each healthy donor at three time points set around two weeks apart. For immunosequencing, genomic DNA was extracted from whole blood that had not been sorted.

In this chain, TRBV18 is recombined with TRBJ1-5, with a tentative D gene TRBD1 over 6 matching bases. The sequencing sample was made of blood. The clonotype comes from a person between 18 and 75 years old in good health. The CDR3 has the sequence CASSPTQGPQPQHF. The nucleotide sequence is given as TGTGCCAGCTCACCAACACAGGGACCTCAGCCCCAGCATTTT.